This paragraph reports one T cell receptor (beta chain). The antigen is undetermined. Other DNA sequences in this sample translate to the same CDR3. The data derive from a study of T cell responses to AZD1222 COVID-19 vaccine. Germline lookup yields CDR1 MDHEN and CDR2 SYDVKM. Trimming removed 5 bases at V and 0 bases at J, with 4 bases between. The CDR3 contains 12 residues. Sequenced by immunoSEQ multiplex PCR; TCRdb stores in-frame clones only, minus some. The sample carries around 150,000 clones, approximately 90% recorded once. Whole-study findings and limits: Increased Spike-specific TCR breadth and depth were observed after two AZD1222 doses.

The sequences come from peripheral blood, collected on day 0 of AZD1222 vaccination. This sequence originates from an adult in good health. J is TRBJ1-1 and V is TRBV28; D remains unclear. DNA of the CDR3: TGTGCCAGCAGTCCGTTGAACACTGAAGCTTTCTTT. Translated: CASSPLNTEAFF.